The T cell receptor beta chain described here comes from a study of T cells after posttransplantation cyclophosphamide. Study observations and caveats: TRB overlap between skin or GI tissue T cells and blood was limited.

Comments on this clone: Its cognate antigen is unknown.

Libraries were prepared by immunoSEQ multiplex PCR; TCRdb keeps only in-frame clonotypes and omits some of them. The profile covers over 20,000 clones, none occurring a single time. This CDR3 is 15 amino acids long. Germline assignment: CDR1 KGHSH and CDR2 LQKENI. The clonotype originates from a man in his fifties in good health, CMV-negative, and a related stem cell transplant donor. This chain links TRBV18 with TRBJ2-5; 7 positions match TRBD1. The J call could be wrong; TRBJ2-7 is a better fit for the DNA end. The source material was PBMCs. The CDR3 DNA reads TGTGCCAGCTCACCCGGACAGGAGAACATCTACGAGCAGTACTTC. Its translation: CASSPGQENIYEQYF.